The clone carrying this T cell receptor (beta chain) was seen only a few times. The CDR3 length is 15 residues. CDR1 is SGHRS and CDR2 is YFSETQ in the germline V gene. J gave up 7 bases and V 0 bases, and 6 bases lay outside the gene matches. This record belongs to a study of blood T cell repertoires in COVID-19. The wider study: Material from acute and convalescent COVID-19 was sourced from the United States, Italy and Spain.

Libraries were prepared by immunoSEQ multiplex PCR; TCRdb keeps only in-frame clonotypes and omits some of them. Of about 15,000 clones listed, approximately 85% are singletons. This TCR derives from a man between 65 and 80 years old in a cohort sampled during active COVID-19. The material sequenced was peripheral blood. The rearrangement uses TRBV5-1 and TRBJ2-4, with TRBD1 identical over 8 bases. Here the CDR3 reads CASSLEGQGTNIQYF. DNA for the CDR3: TGCGCCAGCAGCTTGGAAGGACAGGGAACGAACATTCAGTACTTC.